This TCR beta chain was found in a study of tumour-infiltrating T cells in Burkitt lymphoma. Study-level background: This cohort included all epidemiological subtypes of Burkitt lymphoma. Survival, overall and progression-free, tracked with productive clonality. General study points: Several public clonotypes recurred in numerous Burkitt lymphoma patients.

The length of the CDR3 is 15 residues. Germline CDR1 reads MGHDK; CDR2 reads SYGVNS. Trimming pared 3 bases from V and 0 bases from J, leaving 9 bases between. This clone was seen a handful of times. Its antigen is undetermined. Here immunoSEQ multiplex PCR was the method, and the copy in TCRdb shows in-frame clones only, minus some. The sample consists of 480 or so clones, roughly 17% of them appearing once. The receptor's source is a human donor with Burkitt lymphoma. The V gene is TRBV25-1, the J gene TRBJ2-1, with unresolved D. Sequencing was carried out using tumor tissue. For the CDR3, the DNA is TGTGCCAGCAGTGACCACGTTAGCTCCTACAATGAGCAGTTCTTC. Translated, it gives CASSDHVSSYNEQFF.